The rows below give T cell receptor beta chains drawn from one sample of a study of radiotherapy plus CTLA-4 blockade in lung cancer. Sequenced by immunoSEQ multiplex PCR; TCRdb stores in-frame clones only, minus some. The table lists 85,000 to 90,000 clones, more than 85% of them singletons. The sequenced sample was peripheral blood, obtained from a patient treated with radiotherapy plus ipilimumab. The source is a human donor with non-small cell lung cancer that progressed on radiotherapy plus ipilimumab. CDR3s include the opening cysteine and the closing phenylalanine or tryptophan. A D gene is named only where the DNA matches it firmly. Size tells how often a clone was seen (once, few, many) or the class of an expanded clone, and some rows leave it out.

clone_size d_call j_call v_call cdr3_aa cdr3_nt
NA NA TRBJ1-3 TRBV4-3 CASSQAATGVYSGNTIYF TGCGCCAGCAGCCAAGCGGCCACGGGAGTCTACTCTGGAAACACCATATATTTT
NA NA TRBJ1-2 TRBV5-6 CASTEDTNYGYTF TGTGCCAGCACCGAAGACACTAACTATGGCTACACCTTC
NA NA TRBJ2-7 TRBV7-2 CASSSSTSTYEQYF TGTGCCAGCAGCTCCTCGACATCTACCTACGAGCAGTACTTC
NA NA TRBJ1-2 TRBV11-2 CASSLAGNGYTF TGTGCCAGCAGCTTAGCTGGGAATGGCTACACCTTC
NA TRBD2 TRBJ2-2 TRBV13 CASSFAGLAGRSVTGELFF TGTGCCAGCAGCTTCGCGGGACTAGCGGGAAGGTCGGTTACCGGGGAGCTGTTTTTT
NA TRBD1 TRBJ2-2 TRBV5-4 CASRLGQGEITGELFF TGTGCCAGCAGGCTAGGACAGGGGGAGATCACCGGGGAGCTGTTTTTT
NA TRBD1 TRBJ1-1 TRBV25-1 CASSESTGRAFF TGTGCCAGCAGTGAATCGACAGGGCGCGCTTTCTTT
NA NA TRBJ1-4 TRBV5-6 CASTEFGRSTNEKLFF TGTGCCAGCACCGAATTCGGACGGTCAACTAATGAAAAACTGTTTTTT
NA NA TRBJ2-5 TRBV25-1 CASSVTRGETQYF TGTGCCAGCAGCGTGACCCGCGGTGAGACCCAGTACTTC
once NA TRBJ1-6 TRBV5-4 CASSPGGGGSPLHF TGTGCCAGCAGCCCGGGGGGGGGCGGTTCACCCCTCCACTTT
NA TRBD1 TRBJ2-1 TRBV5-1 CASSWGQGAYNEQFF TGCGCCAGCAGCTGGGGACAGGGGGCCTACAATGAGCAGTTCTTC
NA NA TRBJ1-2 TRBV25-1 CASSDGPGARANYGYTF TGTGCCAGCAGTGATGGGCCGGGGGCGCGGGCTAACTATGGCTACACCTTC
once NA TRBJ2-1 TRBV4-2 CASSHGGMSEQFF TGTGCCAGCAGCCACGGGGGTATGAGTGAGCAGTTCTTC
once NA TRBJ2-7 TRBV30 CAWNLGKYEQYF TGTGCCTGGAATCTCGGAAAATACGAGCAGTACTTC
NA NA TRBJ1-5 TRBV7-8 CASSPPVGISNQPQHF TGTGCCAGCAGCCCGCCCGTGGGGATTAGCAATCAGCCCCAGCATTTT
NA NA TRBJ1-2 TRBV6-5 CASSNQEMSGYGYTF TGTGCCAGCAGTAATCAGGAAATGTCCGGCTATGGCTACACCTTC
NA TRBD2 TRBJ2-1 TRBV4-1 CASSQERLAGYNEQFF TGCGCCAGCAGCCAAGAAAGACTAGCGGGTTACAATGAGCAGTTCTTC
NA NA TRBJ2-1 TRBV7-9 CASSSITSGTRAIEQFF TGTGCCAGCAGCTCCATAACCTCCGGGACGAGGGCAATTGAGCAGTTCTTC
NA TRBD2 TRBJ2-1 TRBV6-1 CASKSGGPYNEQFF TGTGCCAGCAAAAGCGGGGGGCCGTACAATGAGCAGTTCTTC
few NA TRBJ2-7 TRBV11-2 CASSSPLAESSYEQYF TGTGCCAGCAGCTCCCCGTTGGCTGAGAGCTCCTACGAGCAGTACTTC
NA NA TRBJ2-5 TRBV5-1 CASSLGLGQLEETQYF TGCGCCAGCAGCTTGGGTTTAGGGCAGTTAGAAGAGACCCAGTACTTC
NA NA TRBJ1-2 TRBV30 CAWRLQGGYGYTF TGTGCCTGGAGACTCCAGGGAGGGTATGGCTACACCTTC
NA NA TRBJ1-1 TRBV19 CASREKGGTPEAFF TGTGCCAGTAGGGAGAAGGGAGGGACGCCTGAAGCTTTCTTT
medium-sized TRBD2 TRBJ2-1 TRBV4-1 CASSQLAGEYNEQFF TGCGCCAGCAGCCAACTAGCGGGGGAGTACAATGAGCAGTTCTTC
once TRBD2 TRBJ2-5 TRBV2 CASSEMGLGSGLAGGEETQYF TGTGCCAGCAGTGAAATGGGCCTTGGAAGTGGGCTAGCGGGGGGGGAGGAGACCCAGTACTTC
NA NA TRBJ2-7 TRBV28 CASRSPTDEQYF TGTGCCAGCAGGAGCCCTACGGACGAGCAGTACTTC
few NA TRBJ2-1 TRBV11-1 CASSPRAGAYNEQFF TGTGCCAGCAGCCCCCGGGCAGGGGCCTACAATGAGCAGTTCTTC
once NA TRBJ1-5 TRBV30 CAWSRGRQPQHF TGTGCCTGGAGCCGAGGGCGTCAGCCCCAGCATTTT
NA NA TRBJ1-2 TRBV28 CASSMQSYGYTF TGTGCCAGCAGTATGCAATCCTATGGCTACACCTTC
NA NA TRBJ2-5 TRBV5-1 CASSPGTNFQETQYF TGCGCCAGCAGCCCCGGGACAAATTTTCAAGAGACCCAGTACTTC
NA NA TRBJ2-2 TRBV6-6 CASSYSQYTGELFF TGTGCCAGCAGTTACTCCCAATACACCGGGGAGCTGTTTTTT
NA NA TRBJ1-2 TRBV7-5 CVRSADRGGYGYTF TGTGTCAGAAGCGCAGACAGGGGAGGTTATGGCTACACCTTC
NA TRBD1 TRBJ1-1 TRBV9 CASSVGLGGQGGTEAFF TGTGCCAGCAGCGTAGGTCTTGGCGGACAGGGAGGGACTGAAGCTTTCTTT
NA NA TRBJ1-1 TRBV4-2 CASSQAETNTEAFF TGTGCCAGCAGCCAGGCTGAGACAAACACTGAAGCTTTCTTT
NA TRBD1 TRBJ1-4 TRBV28 CASTKRDREQLFF TGTGCCAGCACCAAAAGGGACAGGGAGCAACTGTTTTTT
NA NA TRBJ2-2 TRBV19 CASSRGLYTGELFF TGTGCCAGTAGTAGAGGCCTTTACACCGGGGAGCTGTTTTTT
NA NA TRBJ1-1 TRBV11-1 CASSWGAGVNTEAFF TGTGCCAGCAGCTGGGGGGCAGGGGTGAACACTGAAGCTTTCTTT
once TRBD1 TRBJ1-2 TRBV6-5 CASSTTGGYYGYTF TGTGCCAGCAGTACGACAGGGGGATACTATGGCTACACCTTC
NA TRBD1 TRBJ2-1 TRBV5-6 CASLGTGSQSSYNEQFF TGTGCCAGCCTCGGGACAGGGTCCCAGAGCTCCTACAATGAGCAGTTCTTC
once NA TRBJ1-1 TRBV12-5 CASGALKGVPEAFF TGTGCTAGTGGAGCATTAAAGGGAGTGCCTGAAGCTTTCTTT
NA TRBD1 TRBJ2-7 TRBV5-1 CASSPGQGGSYEQYF TGCGCCAGCAGCCCAGGACAGGGGGGTTCCTACGAGCAGTACTTC
NA TRBD1 TRBJ1-4 TRBV19 CASSLRGLNHEKLFF TGTGCCAGTAGCCTCAGGGGGCTCAACCATGAAAAACTGTTTTTT
NA NA TRBJ1-1 TRBV30 CAWSDGARAFF TGTGCCTGGAGCGACGGCGCTAGGGCTTTCTTT
NA NA TRBJ1-2 TRBV5-1 CASSSDIRYGYTF TGCGCCAGCAGCTCTGACATCCGCTATGGCTACACCTTC
once NA TRBJ1-2 TRBV30 CAWSHGRNYGYTF TGTGCCTGGAGCCACGGAAGAAACTATGGCTACACCTTC
NA TRBD1 TRBJ2-5 TRBV18 CASSDRQGGTETQYF TGTGCCAGCTCAGACCGACAGGGGGGTACAGAGACCCAGTACTTC
once TRBD1 TRBJ2-1 TRBV4-1 CASSRGLQTGGSYNEQFF TGCGCCAGCAGCAGGGGATTACAAACAGGGGGCTCCTACAATGAGCAGTTCTTC
NA TRBD2 TRBJ2-5 TRBV11-2 CASSPARRGAQYF TGTGCCAGCAGCCCTGCTCGCCGGGGGGCCCAGTACTTC